This is a list of T cell receptor beta chains from one sample in a study of response to subunit inactivated influenza vaccine. TCRdb fed the RT-PCR reads into MiXCR, producing one record per CDR3 protein. The table lists a few hundred thousand distinct CDR3 sequences, 12% to 15% of them singletons. The material sequenced was PBMCs from blood, taken about 12 days after vaccination. The receptors were sampled from a man aged 45-65 years who received an inactivated influenza vaccine. Both conserved end residues are part of each CDR3. Each record gives: V gene, D gene, J gene, clone size, CDR3 DNA, CDR3 protein. The D gene is left open where the match is weak. Clone sizes are given selectively: once, few, many, or a class where the clone is expanded.

TRBV4-2	TRBD1	TRBJ2-1	-	TGTGCCAGCAGCCAACTATCCGGGACAGGTTTAATTGAGCAGTTCTTC	CASSQLSGTGLIEQFF
TRBV7-2	-	TRBJ2-2	few	TGTGCCAGCAGCTTAAATCTACAGGGCGGCGGGGAGCTGTTTTTT	CASSLNLQGGGELFF
TRBV20-1	-	TRBJ2-6	few	TGCAGTGCTAGAGGCGTCGGATCTGGGGCCAACGTCCTGACTTTC	CSARGVGSGANVLTF
TRBV4-3	-	TRBJ2-1	few	TGCGCCAGCAGCCAAGTGATAGGGAATGAGCAGTTCTTC	CASSQVIGNEQFF
TRBV7-2	TRBD2	TRBJ2-3	many	TGTGCCAGCAGCTTAGTGGCTAGCGGGGGCACAGATACGCAGTATTTT	CASSLVASGGTDTQYF
TRBV6-4	TRBD2	TRBJ2-1	many	TGTGCCAGCAGATGGACTAGCGGGAGGGCCTCCAATGAGCAGTTCTTC	CASRWTSGRASNEQFF
TRBV7-9	-	TRBJ2-7	-	TGTGCCAGCAGCCAGTGGGAACAGGGTTTCAACGAGCAGTACTTC	CASSQWEQGFNEQYF
TRBV6-2/TRBV6-3	TRBD2	TRBJ2-2	-	TGTGCCAGCAGACCAACTAGCGGGAGGTCGAAAACCGGGGAGCTGTTTTTT	CASRPTSGRSKTGELFF
TRBV20-1	-	TRBJ2-7	few	TGCAGTGCTAGAGATTACTACGAGCAGTACTTC	CSARDYYEQYF
TRBV29-1	TRBD1	TRBJ1-1	many	TGCAGCGTCGGGACAGGGGGGAACACTGAAGCTTTCTTT	CSVGTGGNTEAFF
TRBV5-6	-	TRBJ1-1	-	TGTGCCAGCAGCTTGGCGGGGGGCTTCAGGGACATGAACACTGAAGCTTTCTTT	CASSLAGGFRDMNTEAFF
TRBV10-3	TRBD1	TRBJ1-2	-	TGTGCCATCAGGGGGACAGGGGGACTTGGCTACACCTTC	CAIRGTGGLGYTF
TRBV7-2	-	TRBJ2-4	few	TGTGCCAGCAGCTTAGGGACGGTAGCCAAAAACATTCAGTACTTC	CASSLGTVAKNIQYF
TRBV7-2	TRBD2	TRBJ2-5	-	TGTGCCAGCAGCTTACAAAGTCGGGAGGGGACCCAGTACTTC	CASSLQSREGTQYF
TRBV12-3/TRBV12-4	TRBD1	TRBJ2-5	-	TGTGCCAGCAGTTCACACGACAGGGCATACCAAGAGACCCAGTACTTC	CASSSHDRAYQETQYF
TRBV5-6	-	TRBJ2-7	-	TGTGCCAGCAGCACATGGGACATTGACGAGCAGTACTTC	CASSTWDIDEQYF
TRBV12-3/TRBV12-4	-	TRBJ2-1	-	TGTGCCAGCCAGGGGACACTTTACAATGAGCAGTTCTTC	CASQGTLYNEQFF
TRBV7-9	-	TRBJ2-5	-	TGTGCCAGCAGCCCCCCTGTGCAGACCCAGTACTTC	CASSPPVQTQYF
TRBV12-3/TRBV12-4	TRBD1	TRBJ1-1	many	TGTGCCAGCAGTTACACAGGGGATACTGAAGCTTTCTTT	CASSYTGDTEAFF
TRBV15	-	TRBJ2-1	few	TGTGCCACCAGCAGAGATAGAAATCTGGACAATGAGCAGTTCTTC	CATSRDRNLDNEQFF
TRBV20-1	TRBD2	TRBJ2-3	-	TGCAGTGCTGACGGGAGGAACACAGATACGCAGTATTTT	CSADGRNTDTQYF
TRBV12-3/TRBV12-4	TRBD2	TRBJ2-1	-	TGTGCCAGCAGCCGCCCAGCGCGGGGGGGTGCTGAGCAGTTCTTC	CASSRPARGGAEQFF
TRBV29-1	-	TRBJ2-5	many	TGCAGCGCTGGAGAGGAGGGGACCCAGTACTTC	CSAGEEGTQYF
TRBV5-1	TRBD1	TRBJ2-1	-	TGCGCCAGCAGCTCGAGAACAGGGGGTGCCTACAATGAGCAGTTCTTC	CASSSRTGGAYNEQFF
TRBV7-2	TRBD2	TRBJ2-3	few	TGTGCCAGCAGCTTATGGCTAGCGGGAAGTGGAGATACGCAGTATTTT	CASSLWLAGSGDTQYF
TRBV20-1	-	TRBJ2-7	-	TGCAGTGCTAGAGATTTTCTGCGCGGGGACACCTACGAGCAGTACTTC	CSARDFLRGDTYEQYF
TRBV5-4	-	TRBJ2-4	-	TGTGCCAGCAGCTCAGACAGGTCCGCCAAAAACATTCAGTACTTC	CASSSDRSAKNIQYF
TRBV11-2	TRBD2	TRBJ2-2	-	TGTGCCAGCAGCTATAGACTAGCGGGCAAAACGAACACCGGGGAGCTGTTTTTT	CASSYRLAGKTNTGELFF
TRBV4-3	-	TRBJ1-1	many	TGCGCCAGCAGCCAAGAACAGAACACTGAAGCTTTCTTT	CASSQEQNTEAFF
TRBV3-1	TRBD2	TRBJ2-1	-	TGTGCCAGCAGCCAAGATAGAACGGGGAGGGGGTTCTTC	CASSQDRTGRGFF
TRBV12-3/TRBV12-4	-	TRBJ1-1	few	TGTGCCAGCAGTTACGGCAGAACTCTGGGGACTGAAGCTTTCTTT	CASSYGRTLGTEAFF
TRBV4-3	TRBD1	TRBJ2-7	-	TGCGCCAGCAGCCAAGAATACGCCAGGGGGCAACACGAGCAGTACTTC	CASSQEYARGQHEQYF
TRBV25-1	-	TRBJ2-3	few	TGTGCCAGCAGTGATCCGGGACTCCTGGGAGCAGATACGCAGTATTTT	CASSDPGLLGADTQYF
TRBV7-9	TRBD1	TRBJ1-4	few	TGTGCCAGCGGAAGGGACAGGGAAGTAGGAAAACTGTTTTTT	CASGRDREVGKLFF
TRBV5-1	TRBD2	TRBJ2-2	-	TGCGCCAGCAGCTTGATGGCTAGCGGGACCCGACGCGGCACCGGGGAGCTGTTTTTT	CASSLMASGTRRGTGELFF
TRBV27	-	TRBJ2-7	-	TGTGCCAGCAGGGTGGGCCCTCCTCCTTTCTACGAGCAGTACTTC	CASRVGPPPFYEQYF
TRBV29-1	-	TRBJ2-3	few	TGCAGCGTTGAGGTTGTGGGCCCTAGCACAGATACGCAGTATTTT	CSVEVVGPSTDTQYF
TRBV5-1	-	TRBJ2-4	many	TGCGCCAGCAGCTTGGAACCAGGAGCGGACATTCAGTACTTC	CASSLEPGADIQYF
TRBV6-1	-	TRBJ2-1	many	TGTGCCAGCCTGGAGCGGGTCCGTGGTAATGAGCAGTTCTTC	CASLERVRGNEQFF
TRBV7-2	TRBD1	TRBJ1-4	few	TGTGCCAGCAGCTTAGGGACAGGGGGTGGTGAAAAACTGTTTTTT	CASSLGTGGGEKLFF
TRBV27	-	TRBJ2-6	-	TGTGCCAGCAGTCAATACCAACAGAGACCCCCCTCTGGGGCCAACGTCCTGACTTTC	CASSQYQQRPPSGANVLTF
TRBV24-1	-	TRBJ2-5	-	TGTGCCACACCTGCCCCCCCGGAGCGTGAGACCCAGTACTTC	CATPAPPERETQYF
TRBV6-2/TRBV6-3	-	TRBJ2-3	-	TGTGCCAGCATTGGACTGAGCAGCACAGATACGCAGTATTTT	CASIGLSSTDTQYF
TRBV12-3/TRBV12-4	-	TRBJ1-6	-	TGTGCCAGCAGTTTAGAGTGGGGGGCAGGTTCACCCCTCCACTTT	CASSLEWGAGSPLHF
TRBV15	-	TRBJ1-4	-	TGTGCCACCAGCAGAGATCGGACGGAAACCCAGGCAACTAATGAAAAACTGTTTTTT	CATSRDRTETQATNEKLFF
TRBV29-1	TRBD2	TRBJ2-7	-	TGCAGCGTTGAAGGACCGCTAGCGGGAGTGGGGGAGCAGTACTTC	CSVEGPLAGVGEQYF
TRBV7-3	TRBD2	TRBJ2-1	-	TGTGCCAGCAGCCCAACATCTAGCGGAGAGCAGTTCTTC	CASSPTSSGEQFF
TRBV6-1	TRBD2	TRBJ2-1	-	TGTGCCAGCAGCCAGGGACTAGCGGGGCGGGGTGAGCAGTTCTTC	CASSQGLAGRGEQFF
TRBV5-5	-	TRBJ1-2	-	TGTGCCAGCAGCTTGGCCGCAGGACTCCGGTTTGGGCAATCTGGCTACACCTTC	CASSLAAGLRFGQSGYTF
TRBV24-1	-	TRBJ2-2	few	TGTGCCACCAGTGGGCCAAGCGGAGGGACCGGGGAGCTGTTTTTT	CATSGPSGGTGELFF
TRBV24-1	-	TRBJ1-1	-	TGTGCCACCTCAACGCGTCACCGTCAGGTCACTGAAGCTTTCTTT	CATSTRHRQVTEAFF
TRBV15	TRBD1	TRBJ2-1	few	TGTGCCACCAGCATAGGACAGGGAACCTACAATGAGCAGTTCTTC	CATSIGQGTYNEQFF
TRBV28	-	TRBJ1-4	-	TGTGCCAGCAGTTTATGGCAGCCCTTCTCCGCAACTAATGAAAAACTGTTTTTT	CASSLWQPFSATNEKLFF
TRBV20-1	TRBD1	TRBJ1-2	few	TGCAGTGCCCCTTGGACAGGGGGCTCTACCTATGGCTACACCTTC	CSAPWTGGSTYGYTF
TRBV15	-	TRBJ1-1	few	TGTGCCACCAGCAGAGATAGGGGAGTGGAAGCTTTCTTT	CATSRDRGVEAFF
TRBV4-3	TRBD2	TRBJ2-2	-	TGCGCCAGCAGCCATCGACTAGCGGGAACTGCCGGGGAGCTGTTTTTT	CASSHRLAGTAGELFF
TRBV3-1	TRBD2	TRBJ2-1	many	TGTGCCAGCAGCTCCATCGGGCGGGGGACCAACTATGAGCAGTTCTTC	CASSSIGRGTNYEQFF
TRBV5-1	-	TRBJ2-2	-	TGCGCCAGCGGACCGACAGTGAACACCGGGGAGCTGTTTTTT	CASGPTVNTGELFF
TRBV5-1	-	TRBJ1-1	few	TGCGCCAGCAACTGGGTCGGAGGGGAATCTGAAGCTTTCTTT	CASNWVGGESEAFF
TRBV5-1	-	TRBJ1-4	-	TGCGCCAGCAGCTCTGGACAGCAGGGCGAAAAACTGTTTTTT	CASSSGQQGEKLFF